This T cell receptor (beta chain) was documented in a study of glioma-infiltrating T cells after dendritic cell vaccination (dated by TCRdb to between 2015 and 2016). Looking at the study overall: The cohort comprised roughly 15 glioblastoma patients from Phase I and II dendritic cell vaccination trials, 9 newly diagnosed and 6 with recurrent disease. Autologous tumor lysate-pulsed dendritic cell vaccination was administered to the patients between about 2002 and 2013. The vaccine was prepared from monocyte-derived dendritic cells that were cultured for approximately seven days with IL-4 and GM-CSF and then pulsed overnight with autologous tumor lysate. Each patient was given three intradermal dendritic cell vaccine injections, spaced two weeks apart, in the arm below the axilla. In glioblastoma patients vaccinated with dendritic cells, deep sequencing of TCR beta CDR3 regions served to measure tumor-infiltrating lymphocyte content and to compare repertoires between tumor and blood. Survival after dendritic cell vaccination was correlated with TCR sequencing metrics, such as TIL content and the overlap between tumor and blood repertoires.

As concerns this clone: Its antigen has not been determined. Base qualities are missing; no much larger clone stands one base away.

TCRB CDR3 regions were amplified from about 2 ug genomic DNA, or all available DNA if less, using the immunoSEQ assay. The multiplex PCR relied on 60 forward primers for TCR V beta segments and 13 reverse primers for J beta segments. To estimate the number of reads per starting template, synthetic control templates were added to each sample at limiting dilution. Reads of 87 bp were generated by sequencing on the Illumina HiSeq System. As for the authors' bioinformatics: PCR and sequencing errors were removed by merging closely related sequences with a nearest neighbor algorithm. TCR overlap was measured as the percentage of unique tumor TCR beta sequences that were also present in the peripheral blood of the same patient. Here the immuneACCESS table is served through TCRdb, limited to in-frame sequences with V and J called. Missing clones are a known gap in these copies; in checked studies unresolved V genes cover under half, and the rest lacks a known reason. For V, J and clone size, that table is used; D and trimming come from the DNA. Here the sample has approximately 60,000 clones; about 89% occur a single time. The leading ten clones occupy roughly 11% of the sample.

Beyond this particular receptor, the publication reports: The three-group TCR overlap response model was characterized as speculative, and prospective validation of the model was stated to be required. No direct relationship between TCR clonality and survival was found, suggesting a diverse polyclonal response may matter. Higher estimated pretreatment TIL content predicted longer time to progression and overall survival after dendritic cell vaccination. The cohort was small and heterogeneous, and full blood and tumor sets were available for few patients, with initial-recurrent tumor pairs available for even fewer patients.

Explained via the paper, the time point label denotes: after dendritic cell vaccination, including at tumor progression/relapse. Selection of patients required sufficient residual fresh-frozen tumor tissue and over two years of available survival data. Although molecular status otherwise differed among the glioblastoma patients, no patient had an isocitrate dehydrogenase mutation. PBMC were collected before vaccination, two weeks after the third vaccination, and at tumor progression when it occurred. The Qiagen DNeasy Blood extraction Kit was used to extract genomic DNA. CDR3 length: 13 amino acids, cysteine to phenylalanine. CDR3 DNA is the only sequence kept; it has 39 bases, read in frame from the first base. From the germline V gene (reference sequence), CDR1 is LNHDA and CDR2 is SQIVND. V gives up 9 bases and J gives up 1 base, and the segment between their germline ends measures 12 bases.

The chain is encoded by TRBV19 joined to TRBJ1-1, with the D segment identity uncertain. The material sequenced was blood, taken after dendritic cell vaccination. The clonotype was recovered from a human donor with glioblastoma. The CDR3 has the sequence CARLQRSNTEAFF. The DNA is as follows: TGTGCCAGGTTACAGAGATCGAACACTGAAGCTTTCTTT. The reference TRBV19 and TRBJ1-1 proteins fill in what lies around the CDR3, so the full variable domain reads DGGITQSPKYLFRKEGQNVTLSCEQNLNHDAMYWYRQDPGQGLRLIYYSQIVNDFQKGDIAEGYSVSREKKESFPLTVTSAQKNPTAFYLCARLQRSNTEAFFGQGTRLTVV.